These T cell receptor beta chains were read from a single sample in a study of CD8 T cells in Susac syndrome. TCRdb re-derived calls from the immunoSEQ multiplex PCR reads in MiXCR, one entry per CDR3 protein. This table holds about 290,000 distinct CDR3 sequences, 70% to 90% found once. Material for sequencing was CD8+ T cells from PBMCs. All receptors come from a human donor with multiple sclerosis. The CDR3 runs from the conserved cysteine through the conserved F or W. A D gene is named only where the DNA matches it firmly. Only some rows state a clone size, as once, few, many or a class for expanded clones.

d_call,clone_size,j_call,v_call,cdr3_aa,cdr3_nt
TRBD2,few,TRBJ2-3,TRBV6-6,CASGGGDTQYF,TGTGCCAGCGGGGGGGGAGATACGCAGTATTTT
NA,NA,TRBJ2-3,TRBV19,CATWADTQYF,TGTGCCACATGGGCAGATACGCAGTATTTT
NA,NA,TRBJ2-7,TRBV27,CASSWGGQGAYEQYF,TGTGCCAGCAGTTGGGGGGGGCAGGGGGCATACGAGCAGTACTTC
TRBD1,NA,TRBJ2-1,TRBV27,CASSLGTGGSYNEQFF,TGTGCCAGCAGTTTAGGGACAGGGGGCTCCTACAATGAGCAGTTCTTC
TRBD1,NA,TRBJ1-1,TRBV19,CASTFLRAGTGVNTEAFF,TGTGCCAGCACGTTTCTGAGGGCTGGGACAGGGGTGAACACTGAAGCTTTCTTT
NA,NA,TRBJ1-5,TRBV7-2,CASSFTGGAYSNQPQHF,TGTGCCAGCAGCTTTACTGGGGGGGCTTATAGCAATCAGCCCCAGCATTTT
NA,NA,TRBJ2-1,TRBV12-5,CASGFFPSSYNEQFF,TGTGCTAGTGGTTTCTTTCCTAGCTCCTACAATGAGCAGTTCTTC
TRBD1,NA,TRBJ2-2,TRBV28,CASLPTGLMGTGELFF,TGTGCCAGCCTTCCGACAGGGCTTATGGGCACCGGGGAGCTGTTTTTT
NA,NA,TRBJ2-7,TRBV29-1,CSVSDGDEQYF,TGCAGCGTCTCGGACGGGGACGAGCAGTACTTC
TRBD2,once,TRBJ2-1,TRBV29-1,CSVGEGMHEQFF,TGCAGCGTTGGGGAGGGTATGCATGAGCAGTTCTTC
NA,NA,TRBJ2-1,TRBV6-2/TRBV6-3,CASGTWPYNEQFF,TGTGCCAGCGGGACTTGGCCCTACAATGAGCAGTTCTTC
NA,once,TRBJ2-1,TRBV7-2,CASSSGQKYNEQFF,TGTGCCAGCAGCTCAGGACAGAAGTACAATGAGCAGTTCTTC
NA,NA,TRBJ2-4,TRBV9,CASSESTSGQKNIQYF,TGTGCCAGCAGCGAATCCACGTCGGGGCAGAAAAACATTCAGTACTTC
TRBD2,NA,TRBJ2-3,TRBV4-1,CASTTGLAVYTDTQYF,TGCGCCAGCACCACCGGACTAGCGGTATACACAGATACGCAGTATTTT
TRBD1,NA,TRBJ2-7,TRBV19,CASSWGETGSYEQYF,TGTGCCAGTAGTTGGGGCGAGACAGGGTCCTACGAGCAGTACTTC
TRBD1,NA,TRBJ1-3,TRBV27,CASSPRQGLSGNTIYF,TGTGCCAGCAGTCCTAGACAGGGGCTCTCTGGAAACACCATATATTTT
TRBD2,NA,TRBJ2-1,TRBV13,CASVSGGAAEQFF,TGTGCCAGCGTGAGCGGGGGGGCCGCTGAGCAGTTCTTC
NA,NA,TRBJ2-1,TRBV29-1,CSVVGASRDSYNEQFF,TGCAGCGTCGTGGGTGCGAGCCGCGACTCCTACAATGAGCAGTTCTTC
TRBD1,few,TRBJ2-5,TRBV4-3,CASSETGQTQETQYF,TGCGCCAGCAGCGAAACGGGACAGACGCAAGAGACCCAGTACTTC
TRBD1,NA,TRBJ1-2,TRBV20-1,CSAPNTTGGYGYTF,TGCAGTGCTCCTAATACCACAGGGGGCTATGGCTACACCTTC
NA,once,TRBJ2-1,TRBV5-4,CASSFWTNSGEQFF,TGTGCCAGCAGCTTCTGGACTAATAGTGGTGAGCAGTTCTTC
TRBD2,NA,TRBJ2-1,TRBV29-1,CSVEDRRDWTSVHNEQFF,TGCAGCGTTGAAGACCGGCGGGATTGGACTAGCGTACACAATGAGCAGTTCTTC
TRBD2,NA,TRBJ2-7,TRBV7-8,CASSLVFASGGTYEQYF,TGTGCCAGCAGCTTAGTTTTCGCTAGCGGGGGCACCTACGAGCAGTACTTC
NA,few,TRBJ2-3,TRBV4-2,CASSQGTLSTDTQYF,TGTGCCAGCAGCCAAGGAACACTTAGCACAGATACGCAGTATTTT
NA,NA,TRBJ1-2,TRBV20-1,CSARTDFYGYTF,TGCAGTGCTAGGACTGACTTTTATGGCTACACCTTC
NA,NA,TRBJ2-1,TRBV7-9,CASSLGYGGISYNEQFF,TGTGCCAGCAGTTTAGGTTATGGCGGGATATCCTACAATGAGCAGTTCTTC
NA,NA,TRBJ1-4,TRBV18,CASSLGTGGAANEKLFF,TGTGCCAGCTCACTGGGAACTGGAGGGGCTGCTAATGAAAAACTGTTTTTT
TRBD2,NA,TRBJ2-1,TRBV2,CASSEGPAGGYNEQFF,TGTGCCAGCAGTGAAGGTCCAGCGGGAGGGTACAATGAGCAGTTCTTC
NA,NA,TRBJ1-1,TRBV6-2/TRBV6-3,CASSYSKTLNTEAFF,TGTGCCAGCAGTTACTCGAAGACCCTAAACACTGAAGCTTTCTTT